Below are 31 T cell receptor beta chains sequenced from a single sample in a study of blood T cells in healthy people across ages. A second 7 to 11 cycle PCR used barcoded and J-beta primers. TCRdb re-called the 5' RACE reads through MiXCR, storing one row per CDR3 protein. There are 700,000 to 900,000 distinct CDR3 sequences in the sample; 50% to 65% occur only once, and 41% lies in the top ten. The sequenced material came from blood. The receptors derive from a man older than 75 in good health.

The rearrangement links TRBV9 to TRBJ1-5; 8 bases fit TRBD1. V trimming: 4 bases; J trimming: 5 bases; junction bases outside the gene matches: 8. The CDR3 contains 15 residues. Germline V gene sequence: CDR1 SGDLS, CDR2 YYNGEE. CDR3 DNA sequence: TGTGCCAGCAGCACCGGACAGGGTAAGGATCAGCCCCAGCATTTT. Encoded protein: CASSTGQGKDQPQHF. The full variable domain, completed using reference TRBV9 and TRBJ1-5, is DSGVTQTPKHLITATGQRVTLRCSPRSGDLSVYWYQQSLDQGLQFLIQYYNGEERAKGNILERFSAQQFPDLHSELNLSSLELGDSALYFCASSTGQGKDQPQHFGDGTRLSIL.

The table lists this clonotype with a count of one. The chain's CDR3 is CASSLTTGSVRGYTF. Written as DNA, the CDR3 is TGCGCCAGCAGCCTTACCACAGGGTCAGTGCGTGGCTACACCTTC. The chain is built from TRBV5-1 and TRBJ1-2, with TRBD1 as a possible D gene (6 bases). The CDR3 is made up of 15 amino acids. V was clipped by 4 bases and J by 7 bases, with 20 bases between them. From germline, CDR1 is SGHRS and CDR2 YFSETQ.

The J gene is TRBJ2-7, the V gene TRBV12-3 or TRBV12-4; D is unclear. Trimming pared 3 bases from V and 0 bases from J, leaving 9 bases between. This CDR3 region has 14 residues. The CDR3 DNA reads TGTGCCAGCAGTTTTCTTCTGAGCTCCTACGAGCAGTACTTC. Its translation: CASSFLLSSYEQYF.

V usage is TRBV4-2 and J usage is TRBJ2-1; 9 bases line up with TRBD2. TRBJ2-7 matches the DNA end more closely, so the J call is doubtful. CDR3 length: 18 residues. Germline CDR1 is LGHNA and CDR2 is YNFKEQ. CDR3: CASSQGLAESTSYNEQYF. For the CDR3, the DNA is TGTGCCAGCAGCCAAGGACTAGCGGAGTCTACCTCCTACAATGAGCAGTACTTC.

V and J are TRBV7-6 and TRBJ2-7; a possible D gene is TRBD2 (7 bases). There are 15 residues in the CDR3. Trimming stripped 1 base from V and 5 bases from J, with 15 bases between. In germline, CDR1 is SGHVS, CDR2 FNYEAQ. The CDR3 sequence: CASSLVRAGADEQYF. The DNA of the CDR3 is TGTGCCAGCAGCTTAGTTCGCGCGGGGGCTGACGAGCAGTACTTC.

Here the CDR3 reads CASSSRTGGSYNEQYF. CDR3 nucleotides: TGTGCCAGCAGTTCACGAACAGGGGGCAGCTACAATGAGCAGTACTTC. This chain uses TRBV12-3 or TRBV12-4 with TRBJ2-1; 9 bases match TRBD1. The J call is doubtful: the DNA matches TRBJ2-7 better. The CDR3 is made up of 16 amino acids.

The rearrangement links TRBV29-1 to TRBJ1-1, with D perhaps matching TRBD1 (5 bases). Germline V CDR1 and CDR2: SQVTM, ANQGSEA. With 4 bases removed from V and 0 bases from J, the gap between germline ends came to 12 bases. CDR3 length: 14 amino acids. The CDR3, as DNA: TGCAGCGTTGGGAGGGGCAGGATGAACACTGAAGCTTTCTTT. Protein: CSVGRGRMNTEAFF.

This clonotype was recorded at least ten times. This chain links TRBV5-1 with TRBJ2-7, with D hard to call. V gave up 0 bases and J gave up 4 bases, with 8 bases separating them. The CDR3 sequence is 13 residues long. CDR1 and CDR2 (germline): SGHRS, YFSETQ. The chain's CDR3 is CASSLEGWYEQYF. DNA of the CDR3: TGCGCCAGCAGCTTGGAGGGTTGGTACGAGCAGTACTTC. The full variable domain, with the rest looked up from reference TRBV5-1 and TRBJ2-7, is KAGVTQTPRYLIKTRGQQVTLSCSPISGHRSVSWYQQTPGQGLQFLFEYFSETQRNKGNFPGRFSGRQFSNSRSEMNVSTLELGDSALYLCASSLEGWYEQYFGPGTRLTVT.

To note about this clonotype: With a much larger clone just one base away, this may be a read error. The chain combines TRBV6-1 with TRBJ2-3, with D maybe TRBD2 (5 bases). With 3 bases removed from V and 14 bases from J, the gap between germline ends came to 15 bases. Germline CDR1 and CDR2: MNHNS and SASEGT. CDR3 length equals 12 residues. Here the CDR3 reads CASSDGNRDAYF. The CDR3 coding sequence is TGTGCCAGCAGTGACGGGAACAGAGACGCGTATTTT.

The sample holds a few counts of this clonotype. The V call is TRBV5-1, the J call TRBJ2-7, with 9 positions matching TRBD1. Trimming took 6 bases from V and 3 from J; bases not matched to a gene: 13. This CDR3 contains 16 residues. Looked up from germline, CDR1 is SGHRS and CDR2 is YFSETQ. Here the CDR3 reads CASTRGAGTGYYEQYF. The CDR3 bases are TGCGCCAGCACCCGGGGGGCCGGGACAGGGTACTACGAGCAGTACTTC.

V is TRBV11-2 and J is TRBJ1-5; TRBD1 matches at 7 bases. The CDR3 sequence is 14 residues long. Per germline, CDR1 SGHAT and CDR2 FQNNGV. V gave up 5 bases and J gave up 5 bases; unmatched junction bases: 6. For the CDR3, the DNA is TGTGCCAGCAGCCCCCAGGGGGGGGATCAGCCCCAGCATTTT. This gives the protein CASSPQGGDQPQHF.

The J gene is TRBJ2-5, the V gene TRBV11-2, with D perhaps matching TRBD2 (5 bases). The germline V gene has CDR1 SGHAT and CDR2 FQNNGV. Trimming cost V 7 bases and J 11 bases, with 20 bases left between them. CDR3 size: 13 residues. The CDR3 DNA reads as TGTGCCAGCACCCCCGGGGTAAAAGCCGTGCAGTACTTC. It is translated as CASTPGVKAVQYF. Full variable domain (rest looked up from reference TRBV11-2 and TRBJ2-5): EAGVAQSPRYKIIEKRQSVAFWCNPISGHATLYWYQQILGQGPKLLIQFQNNGVVDDSQLPKDRFSAERLKGVDSTLKIQPAKLEDSAVYLCASTPGVKAVQYFGPGTRLLVL.

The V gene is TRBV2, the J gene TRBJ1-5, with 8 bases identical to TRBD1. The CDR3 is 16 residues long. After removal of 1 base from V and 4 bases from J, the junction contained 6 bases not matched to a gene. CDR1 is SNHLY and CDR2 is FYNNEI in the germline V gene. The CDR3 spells CASSEEVGQGNQPQHF. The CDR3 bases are TGTGCCAGCAGTGAAGAGGTCGGACAGGGTAATCAGCCCCAGCATTTT. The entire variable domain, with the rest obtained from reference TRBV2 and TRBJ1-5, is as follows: EPEVTQTPSHQVTQMGQEVILRCVPISNHLYFYWYRQILGQKVEFLVSFYNNEISEKSEIFDDQFSVERPDGSNFTLKIRSTKLEDSAMYFCASSEEVGQGNQPQHFGDGTRLSIL.

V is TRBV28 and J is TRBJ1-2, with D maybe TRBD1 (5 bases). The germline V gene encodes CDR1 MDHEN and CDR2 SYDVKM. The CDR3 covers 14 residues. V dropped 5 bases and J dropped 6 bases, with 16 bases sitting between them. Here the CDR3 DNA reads TGTGCCAGCAGTCTCCCAGGGACGGGCAATGGCTACACCTTC. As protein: CASSLPGTGNGYTF.

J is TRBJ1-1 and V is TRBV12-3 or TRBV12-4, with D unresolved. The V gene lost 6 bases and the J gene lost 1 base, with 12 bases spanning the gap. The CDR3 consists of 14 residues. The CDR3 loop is CASRSAVPNTEAFF. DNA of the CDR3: TGTGCCAGCAGGAGTGCAGTCCCGAACACTGAAGCTTTCTTT.

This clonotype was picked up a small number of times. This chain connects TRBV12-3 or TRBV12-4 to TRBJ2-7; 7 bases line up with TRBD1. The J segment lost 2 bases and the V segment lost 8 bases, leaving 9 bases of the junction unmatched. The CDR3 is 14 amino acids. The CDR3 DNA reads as TGTGCCAGCCCCCCGGGACAGCAACCCTACGAGCAGTACTTC. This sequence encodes CASPPGQQPYEQYF.

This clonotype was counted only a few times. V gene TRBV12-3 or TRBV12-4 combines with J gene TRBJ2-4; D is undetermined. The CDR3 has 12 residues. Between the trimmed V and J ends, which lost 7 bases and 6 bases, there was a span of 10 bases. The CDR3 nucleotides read TGTGCCAGCAAAGGGAACGTAAACATTCAGTACTTC. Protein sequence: CASKGNVNIQYF.

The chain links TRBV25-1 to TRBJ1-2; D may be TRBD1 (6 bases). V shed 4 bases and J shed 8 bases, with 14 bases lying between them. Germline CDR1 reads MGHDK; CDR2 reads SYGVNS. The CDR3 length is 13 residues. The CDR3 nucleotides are TGTGCCAGCAGTGCCTCGACAGGTCGCGGCTACACCTTC. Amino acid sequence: CASSASTGRGYTF.

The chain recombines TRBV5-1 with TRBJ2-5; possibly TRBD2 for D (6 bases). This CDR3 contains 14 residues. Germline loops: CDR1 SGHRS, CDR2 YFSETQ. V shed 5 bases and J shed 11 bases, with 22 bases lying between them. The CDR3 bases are TGCGCCAGCAGATCGGGAGAGGGTCCCGTCAAGCAGTACTTC. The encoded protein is CASRSGEGPVKQYF.

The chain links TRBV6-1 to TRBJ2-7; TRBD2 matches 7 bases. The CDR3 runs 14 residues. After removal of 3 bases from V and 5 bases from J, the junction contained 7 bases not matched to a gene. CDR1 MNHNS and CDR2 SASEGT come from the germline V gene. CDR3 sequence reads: CASSEGGRNHEQYF. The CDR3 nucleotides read TGTGCCAGCAGTGAGGGCGGGAGAAACCACGAGCAGTACTTC.

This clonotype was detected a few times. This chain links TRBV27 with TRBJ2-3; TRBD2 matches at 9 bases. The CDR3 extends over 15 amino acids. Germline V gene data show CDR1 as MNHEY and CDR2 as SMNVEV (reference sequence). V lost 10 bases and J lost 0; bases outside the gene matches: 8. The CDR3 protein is CAKPPLAGSTDTQYF. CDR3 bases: TGTGCCAAACCCCCACTAGCGGGTAGCACAGATACGCAGTATTTT.

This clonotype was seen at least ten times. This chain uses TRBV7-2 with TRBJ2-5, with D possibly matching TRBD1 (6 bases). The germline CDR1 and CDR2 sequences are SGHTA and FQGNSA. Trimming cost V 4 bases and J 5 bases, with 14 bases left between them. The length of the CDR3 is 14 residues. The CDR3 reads CASSSTGAGETQYF. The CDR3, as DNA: TGTGCCAGCAGCTCGACAGGTGCAGGGGAGACCCAGTACTTC. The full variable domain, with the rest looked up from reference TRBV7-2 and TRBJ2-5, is GAGVSQSPSNKVTEKGKDVELRCDPISGHTALYWYRQSLGQGLEFLIYFQGNSAPDKSGLPSDRFSAERTGGSVSTLTIQRTQQEDSAVYLCASSSTGAGETQYFGPGTRLLVL.

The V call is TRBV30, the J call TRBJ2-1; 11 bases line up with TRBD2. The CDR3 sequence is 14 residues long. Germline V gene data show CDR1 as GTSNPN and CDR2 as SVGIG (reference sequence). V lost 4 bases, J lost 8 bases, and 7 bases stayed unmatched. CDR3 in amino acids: CAWTTSGSYYEQFF. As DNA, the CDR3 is TGTGCCTGGACCACTAGCGGGAGTTACTATGAGCAGTTCTTC.

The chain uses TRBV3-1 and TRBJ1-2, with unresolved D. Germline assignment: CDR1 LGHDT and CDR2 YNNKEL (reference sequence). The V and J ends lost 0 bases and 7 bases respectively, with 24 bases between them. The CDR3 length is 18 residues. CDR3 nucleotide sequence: TGTGCCAGCAGCCAAGAAATGGCAGGTGGGGTCTGGAGTGGTGGCTACACCTTC. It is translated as CASSQEMAGGVWSGGYTF.

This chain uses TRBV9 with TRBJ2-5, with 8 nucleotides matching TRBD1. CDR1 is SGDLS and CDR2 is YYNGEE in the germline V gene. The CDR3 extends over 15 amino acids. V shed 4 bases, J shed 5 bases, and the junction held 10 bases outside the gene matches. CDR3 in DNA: TGTGCCAGCAGCCCTAGTGGAGACAGGGGTGAGACCCAGTACTTC. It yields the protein CASSPSGDRGETQYF.

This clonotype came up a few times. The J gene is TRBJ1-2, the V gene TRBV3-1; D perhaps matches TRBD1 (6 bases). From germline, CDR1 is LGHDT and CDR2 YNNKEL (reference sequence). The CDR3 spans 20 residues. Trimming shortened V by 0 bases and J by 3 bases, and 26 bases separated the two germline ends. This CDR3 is CASSQDITTTGRHFDYGYTF. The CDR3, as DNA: TGTGCCAGCAGCCAAGATATTACCACGACAGGAAGACACTTCGACTATGGCTACACCTTC.

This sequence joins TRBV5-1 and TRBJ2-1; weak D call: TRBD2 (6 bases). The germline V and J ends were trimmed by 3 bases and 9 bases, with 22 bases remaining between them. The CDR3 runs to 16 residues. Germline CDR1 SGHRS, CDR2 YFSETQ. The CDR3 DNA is TGCGCCAGCAGCTCGAGGTGGGGGACTGACCGGGGTGAGCAGTTCTTC. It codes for CASSSRWGTDRGEQFF.

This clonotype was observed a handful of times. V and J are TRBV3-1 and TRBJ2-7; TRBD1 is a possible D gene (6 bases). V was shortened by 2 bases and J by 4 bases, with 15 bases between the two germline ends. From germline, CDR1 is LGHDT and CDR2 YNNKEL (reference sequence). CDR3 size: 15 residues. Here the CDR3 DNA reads TGTGCCAGCAGCCAATCAAATTTAGGGGGATACGAGCAGTACTTC. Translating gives CASSQSNLGGYEQYF.

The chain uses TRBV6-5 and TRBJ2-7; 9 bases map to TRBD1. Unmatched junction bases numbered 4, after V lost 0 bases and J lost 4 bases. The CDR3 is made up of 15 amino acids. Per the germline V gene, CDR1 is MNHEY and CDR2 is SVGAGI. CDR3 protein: CASSYSRTGEYEQYF. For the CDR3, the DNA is TGTGCCAGCAGTTACTCCAGGACAGGGGAGTACGAGCAGTACTTC.

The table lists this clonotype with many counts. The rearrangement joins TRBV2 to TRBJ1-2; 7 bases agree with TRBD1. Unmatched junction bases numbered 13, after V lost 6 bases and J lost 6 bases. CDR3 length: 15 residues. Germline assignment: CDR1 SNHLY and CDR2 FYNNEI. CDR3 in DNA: TGTGCCAGCAGGACAGGGAATGATCGAAGGCATGGCTACACCTTC. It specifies CASRTGNDRRHGYTF.

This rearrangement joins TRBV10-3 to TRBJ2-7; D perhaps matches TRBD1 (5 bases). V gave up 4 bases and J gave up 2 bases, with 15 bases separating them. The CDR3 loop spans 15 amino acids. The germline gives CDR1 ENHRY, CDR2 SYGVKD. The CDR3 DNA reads TGTGCCATCAGTGCGTCTACAGGAGCTGCCTACGAGCAGTACTTC. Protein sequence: CAISASTGAAYEQYF.